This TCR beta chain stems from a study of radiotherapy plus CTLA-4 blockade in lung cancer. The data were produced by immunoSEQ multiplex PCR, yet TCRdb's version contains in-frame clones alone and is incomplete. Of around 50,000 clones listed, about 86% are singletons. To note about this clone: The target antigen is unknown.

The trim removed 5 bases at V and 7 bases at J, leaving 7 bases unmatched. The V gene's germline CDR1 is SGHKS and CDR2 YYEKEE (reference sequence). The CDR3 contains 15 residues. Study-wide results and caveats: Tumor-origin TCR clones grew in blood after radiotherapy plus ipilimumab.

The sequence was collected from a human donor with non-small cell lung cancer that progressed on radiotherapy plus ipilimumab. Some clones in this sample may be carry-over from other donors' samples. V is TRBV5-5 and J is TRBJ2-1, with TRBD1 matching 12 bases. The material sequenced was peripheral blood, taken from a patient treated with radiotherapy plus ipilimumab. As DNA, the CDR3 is TGTGCCAGCAGTCTAGGGACAGGGGGCAATAATGAGCAGTTCTTC. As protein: CASSLGTGGNNEQFF.